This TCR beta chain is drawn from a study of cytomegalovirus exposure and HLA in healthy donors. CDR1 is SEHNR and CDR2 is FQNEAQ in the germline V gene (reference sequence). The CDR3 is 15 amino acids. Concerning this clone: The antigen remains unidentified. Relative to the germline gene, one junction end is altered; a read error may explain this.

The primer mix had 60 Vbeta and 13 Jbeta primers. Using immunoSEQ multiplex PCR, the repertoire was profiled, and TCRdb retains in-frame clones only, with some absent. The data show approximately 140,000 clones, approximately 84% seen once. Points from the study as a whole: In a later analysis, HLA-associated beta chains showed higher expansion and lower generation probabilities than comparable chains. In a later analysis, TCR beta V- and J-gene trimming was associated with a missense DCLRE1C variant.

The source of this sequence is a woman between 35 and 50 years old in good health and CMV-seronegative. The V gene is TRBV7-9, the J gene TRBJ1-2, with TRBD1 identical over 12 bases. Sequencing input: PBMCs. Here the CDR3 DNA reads TGTTCCAGCAGCTTAGGGACAGGGGGCGCAAATGGCTACACCTTC. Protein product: CSSSLGTGGANGYTF.